This section outlines one T cell receptor beta chain sequence together with its context. Losses at the gene ends were 6 bases for V and 0 bases for J; bases not matched to a gene: 8. The CDR3 length is 16 residues. Germline CDR1 ENHRY, CDR2 SYGVKD. Measured with immunoSEQ multiplex PCR; TCRdb has only the in-frame clones, and not every one. The sample includes about 14,000 clones, 65% to 90% seen only once; the top ten take approximately 28%. These data originate in a study of blood T cell repertoires in COVID-19. V and J are TRBV10-3 and TRBJ2-1, with 7 bases identical to TRBD1. Source material: peripheral blood. The TCR originated in a woman between 50 and 59 years old with active or convalescent COVID-19. The CDR3 spells CAIRHNRGSSYNEQFF. As DNA, the CDR3 is TGTGCCATCAGGCACAACAGGGGAAGCTCCTACAATGAGCAGTTCTTC.